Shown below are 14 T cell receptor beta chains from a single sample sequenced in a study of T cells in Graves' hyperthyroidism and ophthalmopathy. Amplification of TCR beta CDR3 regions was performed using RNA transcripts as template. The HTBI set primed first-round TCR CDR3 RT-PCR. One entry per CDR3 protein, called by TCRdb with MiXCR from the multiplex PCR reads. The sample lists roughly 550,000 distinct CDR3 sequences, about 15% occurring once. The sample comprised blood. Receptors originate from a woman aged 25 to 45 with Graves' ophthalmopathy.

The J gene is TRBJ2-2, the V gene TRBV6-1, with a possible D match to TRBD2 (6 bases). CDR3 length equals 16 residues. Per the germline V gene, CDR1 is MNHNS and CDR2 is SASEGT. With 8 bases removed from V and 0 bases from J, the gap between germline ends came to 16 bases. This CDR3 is CASDRYGGTNTGELFF. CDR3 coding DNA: TGTGCCAGCGATCGATATGGAGGGACGAACACCGGGGAGCTGTTTTTT.

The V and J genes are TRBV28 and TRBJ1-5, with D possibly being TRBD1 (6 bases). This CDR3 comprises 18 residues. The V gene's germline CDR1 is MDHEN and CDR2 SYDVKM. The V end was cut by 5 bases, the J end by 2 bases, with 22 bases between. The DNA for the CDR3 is TGTGCCAGCAGTCCGGACAGTCAGACTGAGTATGGCAATCAGCCCCAGCATTTT. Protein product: CASSPDSQTEYGNQPQHF. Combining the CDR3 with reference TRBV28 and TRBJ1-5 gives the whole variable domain DVKVTQSSRYLVKRTGEKVFLECVQDMDHENMFWYRQDPGLGLRLIYFSYDVKMKEKGDIPEGYSVSREKKERFSLILESASTNQTSMYLCASSPDSQTEYGNQPQHFGDGTRLSIL.

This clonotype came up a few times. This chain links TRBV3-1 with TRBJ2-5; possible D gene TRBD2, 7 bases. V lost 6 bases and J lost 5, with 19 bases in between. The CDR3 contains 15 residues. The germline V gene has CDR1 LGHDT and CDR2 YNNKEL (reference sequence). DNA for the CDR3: TGTGCCAGCAGTCCCGGGGGGCCAAGGGGGGAGACCCAGTACTTC. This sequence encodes CASSPGGPRGETQYF.

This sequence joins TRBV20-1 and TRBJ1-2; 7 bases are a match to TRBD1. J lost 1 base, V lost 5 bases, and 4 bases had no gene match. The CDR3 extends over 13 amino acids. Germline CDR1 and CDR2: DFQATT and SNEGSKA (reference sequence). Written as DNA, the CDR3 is TGCAGTGCTGTGGGACAGAGTAACTATGGCTACACCTTC. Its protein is CSAVGQSNYGYTF.

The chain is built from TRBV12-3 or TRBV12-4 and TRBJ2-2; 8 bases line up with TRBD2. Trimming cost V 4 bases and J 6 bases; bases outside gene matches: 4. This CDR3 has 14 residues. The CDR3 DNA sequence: TGTGCCAGCAGTTCAGGGACTAGACCCGGGGAGCTGTTTTTT. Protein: CASSSGTRPGELFF.

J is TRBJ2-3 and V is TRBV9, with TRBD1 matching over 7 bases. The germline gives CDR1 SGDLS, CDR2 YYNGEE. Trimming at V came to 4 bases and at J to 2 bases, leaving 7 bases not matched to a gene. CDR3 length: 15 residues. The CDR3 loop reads CASSTGVLVTDTQYF. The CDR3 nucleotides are TGTGCCAGCAGCACAGGGGTACTAGTCACAGATACGCAGTATTTT.

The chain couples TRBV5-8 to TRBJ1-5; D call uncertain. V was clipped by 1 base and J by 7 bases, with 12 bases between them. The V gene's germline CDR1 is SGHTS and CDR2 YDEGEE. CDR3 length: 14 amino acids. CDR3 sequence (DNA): TGTGCCAGCAGCTTGTTGCCGGGAGACCAGCCCCAGCATTTT. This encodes CASSLLPGDQPQHF. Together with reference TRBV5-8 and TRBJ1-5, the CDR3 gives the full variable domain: EAGVTQSPTHLIKTRGQQATLRCSPISGHTSVYWYQQALGLGLQFLLWYDEGEERNRGNFPPRFSGRQFPNYSSELNVNALELEDSALYLCASSLLPGDQPQHFGDGTRLSIL.

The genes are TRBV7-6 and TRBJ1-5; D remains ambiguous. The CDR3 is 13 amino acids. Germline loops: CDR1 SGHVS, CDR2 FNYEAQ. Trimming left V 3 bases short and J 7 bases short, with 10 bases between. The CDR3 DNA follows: TGTGCCAGCAGCTTTAGTATGGAACAGCCCCAGCATTTT. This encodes CASSFSMEQPQHF.

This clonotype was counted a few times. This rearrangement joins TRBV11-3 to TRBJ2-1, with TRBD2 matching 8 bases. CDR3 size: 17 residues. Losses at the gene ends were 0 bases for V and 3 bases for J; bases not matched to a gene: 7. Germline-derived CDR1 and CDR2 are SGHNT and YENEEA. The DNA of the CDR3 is TGTGCCAGCAGCTTAGATCGGGGAGCGGGAGACTACAATGAGCAGTTCTTC. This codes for CASSLDRGAGDYNEQFF.

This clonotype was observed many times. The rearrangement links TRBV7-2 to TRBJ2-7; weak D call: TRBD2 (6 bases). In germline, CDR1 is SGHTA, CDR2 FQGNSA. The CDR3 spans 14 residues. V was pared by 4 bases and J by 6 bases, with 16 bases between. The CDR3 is CASSSIGGRIEQYF. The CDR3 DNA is TGTGCCAGCAGCTCCATTGGAGGGCGTATCGAGCAGTACTTC.

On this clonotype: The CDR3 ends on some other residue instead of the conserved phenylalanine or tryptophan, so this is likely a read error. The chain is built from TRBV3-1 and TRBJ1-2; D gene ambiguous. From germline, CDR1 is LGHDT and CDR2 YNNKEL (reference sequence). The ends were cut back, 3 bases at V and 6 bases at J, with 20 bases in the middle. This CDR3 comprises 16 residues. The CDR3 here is CASSHLPTSGRHGYTS. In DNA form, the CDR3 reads TGTGCCAGCAGCCACCTACCTACCTCGGGTCGGCATGGCTACACCTCC.

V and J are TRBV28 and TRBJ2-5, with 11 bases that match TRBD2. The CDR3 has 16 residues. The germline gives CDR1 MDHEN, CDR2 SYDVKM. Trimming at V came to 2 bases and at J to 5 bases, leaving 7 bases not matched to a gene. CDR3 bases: TGTGCCAGCAGTTTAATAGCGGGAGGGCCGGAGGAGACCCAGTACTTC. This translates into CASSLIAGGPEETQYF. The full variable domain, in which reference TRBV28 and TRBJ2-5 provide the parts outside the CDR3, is DVKVTQSSRYLVKRTGEKVFLECVQDMDHENMFWYRQDPGLGLRLIYFSYDVKMKEKGDIPEGYSVSREKKERFSLILESASTNQTSMYLCASSLIAGGPEETQYFGPGTRLLVL.

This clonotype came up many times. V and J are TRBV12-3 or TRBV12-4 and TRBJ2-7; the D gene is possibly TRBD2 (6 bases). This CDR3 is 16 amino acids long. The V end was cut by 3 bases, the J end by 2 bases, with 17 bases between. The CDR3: CASSFAGQIKTYEQYF. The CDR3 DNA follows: TGTGCCAGCAGTTTTGCGGGGCAGATAAAAACCTACGAGCAGTACTTC.

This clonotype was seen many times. CDR3 in DNA: TGTGCCAGCAGTCCCCCCGGGGGGCGCGAGCAGTACTTC. Amino acids: CASSPPGGREQYF. The gene calls are TRBV7-3 and TRBJ2-7; possibly TRBD2 for D (7 bases). Germline assignment: CDR1 SGHTA and CDR2 FQGTGA. CDR3 length: 13 amino acids. Trimming stripped 6 bases from V and 6 bases from J, with 15 bases between.